These 14 T cell receptor beta chains were all obtained from the same sample, sequenced in a study of spatial heterogeneity in lung cancer. TCRdb re-called the 5' RACE reads with MiXCR, one entry per CDR3 protein. In the table there are approximately 5,000 distinct CDR3 sequences, roughly 30% of which are singletons. Time point noted: sample taken at primary tumor resection. Tumor, nontumor lung or frozen PBMC supplied whole RNA, sequenced without sorting. The material sequenced was PBMCs, taken at surgery. The source is a male donor with early-stage non-small cell lung cancer.

Notes on this clonotype: The junction departs from germline at one end; a sequencing error may be responsible. The V and J genes are TRBV19 and TRBJ1-5, with TRBD1 identical over 9 bases. Germline lookup yields CDR1 LNHDA and CDR2 SQIVND (reference sequence). This CDR3 spans 16 amino acids. The CDR3 protein is CVSSIVGTGNGKPQHF. DNA of the CDR3: TGTGTCAGTAGTATAGTCGGGACAGGGAATGGTAAGCCCCAGCATTTT.

This clonotype ranks as medium-sized. CDR3 loop: CASSQDDLRGYTF. CDR3 coding DNA: TGTGCCAGCAGCCAAGACGACCTAAGGGGCTACACCTTC. The chain carries TRBV3-1 and TRBJ1-2; D remains unclear. The CDR3 loop spans 13 amino acids. CDR1 LGHDT and CDR2 YNNKEL come from the germline V gene (reference sequence). Trimming removed 0 bases at V and 8 bases at J, with 10 bases between.

The V and J genes are TRBV7-2 and TRBJ2-2; 7 nucleotides agree with TRBD2. CDR3 length: 16 residues. V gave up 4 bases and J gave up 1 base; unmatched junction bases: 6. Per the germline V gene, CDR1 is SGHTA and CDR2 is FQGNSA. The CDR3 reads CASSWEGLVNTGELFF. The DNA of the CDR3 is TGTGCCAGCAGCTGGGAGGGTTTGGTGAACACCGGGGAGCTGTTTTTT.

The chain combines TRBV11-2 with TRBJ2-2, with D perhaps matching TRBD1 or TRBD2 (6 bases each). The V gene lost 5 bases and the J gene lost 2 bases, with 18 bases spanning the gap. This CDR3 comprises 17 residues. Germline V gene lookup returns CDR1 SGHAT and CDR2 FQNNGV. The CDR3 nucleotides read TGTGCCAGCAGCCCGAGAGGGGGGCTGATAAACACCGGGGAGCTGTTTTTT. Its protein is CASSPRGGLINTGELFF. The full variable domain, with the rest looked up from reference TRBV11-2 and TRBJ2-2, is EAGVAQSPRYKIIEKRQSVAFWCNPISGHATLYWYQQILGQGPKLLIQFQNNGVVDDSQLPKDRFSAERLKGVDSTLKIQPAKLEDSAVYLCASSPRGGLINTGELFFGEGSRLTVL.

The sample holds a few counts of this clonotype. The J gene is TRBJ2-7, the V gene TRBV20-1; D is possibly TRBD2 (6 bases). V was trimmed by 6 bases and J by 7 bases, leaving 13 bases between them. Germline assignment: CDR1 DFQATT and CDR2 SNEGSKA (reference sequence). The CDR3 is 11 residues long. The CDR3 sequence is CSAWSGGEQYF. CDR3 sequence (DNA): TGCAGTGCCTGGTCCGGAGGGGAGCAGTACTTC.

By sample fraction, this clonotype is medium-sized. The genes are TRBV29-1 and TRBJ2-7; D not resolved. The CDR3 covers 12 residues. In germline, CDR1 is SQVTM, CDR2 ANQGSEA. The V end was cut by 0 bases, the J end by 9 bases, with 12 bases between. CDR3 nucleotide sequence: TGCAGCGTTGAAGATCTGGGAACGGGGCAGTACTTC. It encodes CSVEDLGTGQYF.

V is TRBV20-1 and J is TRBJ2-2; D remains ambiguous. This CDR3 has 14 residues. The germline V and J ends were trimmed by 1 base and 0 bases, with 6 bases remaining between them. Germline lookup yields CDR1 DFQATT and CDR2 SNEGSKA (reference sequence). This CDR3 is CSARGQPNTGELFF. In DNA, the CDR3 is TGCAGTGCTAGAGGGCAACCGAACACCGGGGAGCTGTTTTTT.

Only a few counts were recorded for this clonotype. Written as DNA, the CDR3 is TGCGCCAGCAGCCAAGGTCGTATAGCGGGGGGGTACAATGAGCAGTTCTTC. It encodes CASSQGRIAGGYNEQFF. The chain links TRBV4-3 to TRBJ2-1, with 11 bases lining up with TRBD2. The CDR3 loop spans 17 amino acids. CDR1 LGHNA and CDR2 YSLEER come from the germline V gene. Trimming at V came to 1 base and at J to 4 bases, leaving 6 bases not matched to a gene.

This rearrangement joins TRBV2 to TRBJ2-5; no reliable D call. The CDR3 runs to 13 residues. CDR1 SNHLY and CDR2 FYNNEI come from the germline V gene. Trimming removed 6 bases from V and 2 bases from J, with 10 bases in between. CDR3 region: CASRNTGQETQYF. The CDR3, as DNA: TGTGCCAGCAGGAACACCGGACAAGAGACCCAGTACTTC.

This clonotype was detected ten times or more. The V and J genes are TRBV7-9 and TRBJ2-5; D is undetermined. Trimming took off 1 base at V and 1 base at J, with 4 bases between the two ends. CDR1 SEHNR and CDR2 FQNEAQ come from the germline V gene (reference sequence). This CDR3 spans 13 amino acids. The CDR3 is CASSLVVQETQYF. CDR3 sequence (DNA): TGTGCCAGCAGCTTAGTAGTCCAAGAGACCCAGTACTTC. Together with reference TRBV7-9 and TRBJ2-5, the CDR3 gives the full variable domain: DTGVSQNPRHKITKRGQNVTFRCDPISEHNRLYWYRQTLGQGPEFLTYFQNEAQLEKSRLLSDRFSAERPKGSFSTLEIQRTEQGDSAMYLCASSLVVQETQYFGPGTRLLVL.

The rearrangement links TRBV14 to TRBJ2-1; 12 bases align to TRBD2. V trimming: 1 base; J trimming: 5 bases; junction bases outside the gene matches: 12. The CDR3 totals 19 residues. Germline-derived CDR1 and CDR2 are SGHDN and FVKESK. CDR3 region: CASSQAFGLAGTLNNEQFF. As DNA, the CDR3 is TGTGCCAGCAGCCAAGCCTTTGGACTAGCGGGGACCCTAAACAATGAGCAGTTCTTC.

This clonotype is deemed medium-sized (0.01 to 0.1%). The chain is built from TRBV28 and TRBJ2-7; weak D call: TRBD1 (6 bases). CDR3 length equals 13 residues. From germline, CDR1 is MDHEN and CDR2 SYDVKM. V lost 8 bases to trimming and J lost 2 bases, with 13 bases between them. This CDR3 is CASRSGGPYEQYF. In nucleotides, the CDR3 is TGTGCCAGCCGCTCTGGGGGCCCCTACGAGCAGTACTTC.

Sample share makes this clonotype medium-sized (0.01 to 0.1%). The rearrangement uses TRBV7-9 and TRBJ1-5; D unresolved. The CDR3 length is 13 residues. V dropped 0 bases and J dropped 7 bases, with 7 bases sitting between them. From germline, CDR1 is SEHNR and CDR2 FQNEAQ (reference sequence). CDR3 bases: TGTGCCAGCAGCTTAGCGAAGGGCCAGCCCCAGCATTTT. Protein: CASSLAKGQPQHF. Together with reference TRBV7-9 and TRBJ1-5, the CDR3 gives the full variable domain: DTGVSQNPRHKITKRGQNVTFRCDPISEHNRLYWYRQTLGQGPEFLTYFQNEAQLEKSRLLSDRFSAERPKGSFSTLEIQRTEQGDSAMYLCASSLAKGQPQHFGDGTRLSIL.

On this clonotype itself: Possible read error: a much larger clone is one base away. The chain has TRBV2 and TRBJ2-5, with D unclear. The closer fit of TRBJ2-1 to the DNA end suggests the J call may be wrong. The germline V gene encodes CDR1 SNHLY and CDR2 FYNNEI. The CDR3 extends over 12 amino acids. The DNA of the CDR3 is TGTGCCAGCAGTGAACAGACCGAGACCCAGTTCTTC. Protein: CASSEQTETQFF.